Listed below are T cell receptor beta chains from one sample, sequenced in a study of cytomegalovirus exposure and HLA in healthy donors. Some clones are missing from TCRdb's copy, which holds only in-frame ones; the method was immunoSEQ multiplex PCR. The table has roughly 70,000 clones, 70% to 85% seen once. The sample comprised PBMCs. Receptor source: a human donor in good health. Each CDR3 is given with its conserved first and last residue. A D gene is named only where the DNA matches it firmly. Rows give clone size only sometimes, using once, few, many, or a class for an expanded clone.

TRBJ2-3 TRBV5-1 NA NA TGCGCCAGCAGTTGGGACATCCCAGATACGCAGTATTTT CASSWDIPDTQYF
TRBJ1-1 TRBV2 NA NA TGTGCCAACTCCGACAGCCTGAACACTGAAGCTTTCTTT CANSDSLNTEAFF
TRBJ2-7 TRBV6-6 few NA TGTGCCAGCAGTTTTTCTCCGGGTCCAAGCTCCTACGAGCAGTACTTC CASSFSPGPSSYEQYF
TRBJ2-7 TRBV30 few TRBD1 TGTGCCTTTTCGACAGGGGCGAGGGAGCAGTACTTC CAFSTGAREQYF
TRBJ1-3 TRBV29-1 NA NA TGCAGCGTTACAGGCCCTGGAAACACCATATATTTT CSVTGPGNTIYF
TRBJ2-3 TRBV7-9 NA TRBD2 TGTGCCAGTACCTTTAGCGGGGTTAGCACAGATACGCAGTATTTT CASTFSGVSTDTQYF
TRBJ1-1 TRBV11-2 NA NA TGTGCCAGCAGCTCCGACGGGGTGAACACTGAAGCTTTCTTT CASSSDGVNTEAFF
TRBJ2-7 TRBV6-6 NA TRBD2 TGTGCCAGCAAAATGACTAGCGACTACGAGCAGTACTTC CASKMTSDYEQYF
TRBJ2-3 TRBV10-3 NA NA TGTGCCATCAGTGAGTCGGGCTGGAATACGCAGTATTTT CAISESGWNTQYF
TRBJ2-7 TRBV5-1 NA NA TGCGCCAGCAGCTTATTCTACGGGACAAGGGTCTACGAGCAGTACTTC CASSLFYGTRVYEQYF
TRBJ1-3 TRBV5-1 NA NA TGCGCCAGCAGCTTGGGAGGGTTAGTCTCTGGAAACACCATATATTTT CASSLGGLVSGNTIYF
TRBJ2-1 TRBV5-1 medium-sized TRBD2 TGCGCCAGCAGCTTGGCAGGGGTAGCGGGAGGGAGAAATGAGCAGTTCTTC CASSLAGVAGGRNEQFF
TRBJ2-5 TRBV20-1 NA TRBD1 TGCAGTGCTCAGGGGGCTGGGACCCAGTACTTC CSAQGAGTQYF
TRBJ2-5 TRBV13 NA NA TGTGCCAGCAGCTTACGTAAAGAGACCCAGTACTTC CASSLRKETQYF
TRBJ1-1 TRBV5-1 NA TRBD1 TGCGCCAGCAGCCGTGAGGGGGCGGCTGAAGCTTTCTTT CASSREGAAEAFF
TRBJ2-1 TRBV29-1 NA TRBD2 TGCAGCGTTGAATTCCCTAGCGGGAGGGGGAATGAGCAGTTCTTC CSVEFPSGRGNEQFF
TRBJ1-4 TRBV20-1 NA TRBD1 TGCAGTGCTAAACAGGGGGGGACAATGTTTTTT CSAKQGGTMFF
TRBJ1-5 TRBV7-9 NA TRBD1 TGTGCCAGCAGCTTTGGGACAGGGAATCAGCCCCAGCATTTT CASSFGTGNQPQHF
TRBJ2-3 TRBV7-3 NA TRBD2 TGTGCCAGCAGTTTAAGCGGGGGCACAGATACGCAGTATTTT CASSLSGGTDTQYF
TRBJ1-1 TRBV5-1 NA NA TGCGCCAGCAGCCTAGGACAGTATGAAGCTTTCTTT CASSLGQYEAFF
TRBJ2-5 TRBV27 once NA TGTGCCAGCAGTTTCAGGGTATTCCCGGGAGTCTGGGGTCAAGAGACCCAGTACTTC CASSFRVFPGVWGQETQYF
TRBJ1-2 TRBV9 NA NA TGTGCCAGCAGTGGCACAGGGCCCTATGGCTACACCTTC CASSGTGPYGYTF
TRBJ1-2 TRBV7-9 NA TRBD1 TGTGCCAGCAGCCGGGACAGGGGAGATGGCTACACCTTC CASSRDRGDGYTF
TRBJ2-7 TRBV28 NA TRBD1 TGTGCCAGCAGTTCGACAGGGGACGAATCCTACGAGCAGTACTTC CASSSTGDESYEQYF
TRBJ2-2 TRBV6-1 once TRBD1 TGTGCCAGCAGTGAAGCGACAGGGGGCACCGGGGAGCTGTTTTTT CASSEATGGTGELFF
TRBJ2-1 TRBV30 NA NA TGTGCCTGGTCTTTGGGGGGGGGCGAGCAGTTCTTC CAWSLGGGEQFF
TRBJ1-1 TRBV7-3 medium-sized NA TGTGCCAGCAGCGCCCTAGGGGGGAACACTGAAGCTTTCTTT CASSALGGNTEAFF